Listed below are T cell receptor beta chains from one sample, sequenced in a study of beta chain features in type 1 diabetes. The assay was immunoSEQ multiplex PCR, and TCRdb's table has in-frame clones only and misses some. The data show hundreds of thousands of clones, with around a sixth seen just once and 0.02% to 0.03% held by the top ten. The sample comprised naive CD4+ T cells from blood. The receptors originated from a woman between 18 and 29 years old in good health. The CDR3 runs from the conserved cysteine through the conserved F or W. The D gene is left open where the match is weak. Size is omitted from some rows. Given values are once, few, many or a class for expanded clones.

v_gene	d_gene	abundance	j_gene	len	CDR3nt	CDR3aa
TRBV27	NA	NA	TRBJ2-7	13	TGTGCCAGCAGCCGGACGGACTCCTACGAGCAGTACTTC	CASSRTDSYEQYF
TRBV7-2	TRBD1	NA	TRBJ1-5	15	TGTGCCAGCAGCCAGGGGGCAGGTAGCAATCAGCCCCAGCATTTT	CASSQGAGSNQPQHF
TRBV5-4	NA	NA	TRBJ2-5	15	TGTGCCAGCAGCCCCGGGGTGGACAGTCAAGAGACCCAGTACTTC	CASSPGVDSQETQYF
TRBV19	NA	few	TRBJ1-5	16	TGTGCCAGTAGTATCAGACCGGGACAAGGCAATCAGCCCCAGCATTTT	CASSIRPGQGNQPQHF
TRBV7-2	NA	few	TRBJ2-7	14	TGTGCCAGCAGCTTAGATACGGGAGCGCGAGAGCAGTACTTC	CASSLDTGAREQYF
TRBV7-2	NA	NA	TRBJ2-7	15	TGTGCCAGCAGCTTCAGGGGCCGCAACCACTACGAGCAGTACTTC	CASSFRGRNHYEQYF
TRBV7-8	TRBD2	NA	TRBJ2-3	15	TGTGCCAGCAGCTTAAGGGGACTACTCACAGATACGCAGTATTTT	CASSLRGLLTDTQYF
TRBV5-4	NA	NA	TRBJ2-1	15	TGTGCCAGCAGCTTGGGGGGGAGCGGCGTAGGTGAGCAGTTCTTC	CASSLGGSGVGEQFF
TRBV19	NA	NA	TRBJ1-5	13	TGTGCCAGTAGTGTCCAGGGTAGTCAGCCCCAGCATTTT	CASSVQGSQPQHF
TRBV18	TRBD1	NA	TRBJ2-5	18	TGTGCCAGCTCACCAGCGAGAACGACAGGGGGCGCTTGGGGGACCCAGTACTTC	CASSPARTTGGAWGTQYF
TRBV28	TRBD1	NA	TRBJ1-2	19	TGTGCCAGCAGAACACTCAATCGCGGGGGGACAGGGGATATCGATGGCTACACCTTC	CASRTLNRGGTGDIDGYTF
TRBV7-2	NA	few	TRBJ1-5	15	TGTGCCAGCAGCTTAAACAGTAAGCGGCTCGAGCCCCAGCATTTT	CASSLNSKRLEPQHF
TRBV27	NA	NA	TRBJ1-1	14	TGTGCCAGCAGACGAAATGGAGAAAACACTGAAGCTTTCTTT	CASRRNGENTEAFF
TRBV18	NA	few	TRBJ2-7	14	TGTGCCAGCTCACCCCTGATATCAACCTACGAGCAGTACTTC	CASSPLISTYEQYF
TRBV18	TRBD1	NA	TRBJ2-5	16	TGTGCCAGCTCACCACCGGGACAGCGGTACCAAGAGACCCAGTACTTC	CASSPPGQRYQETQYF
TRBV28	NA	NA	TRBJ1-5	12	TGTGCCAGCAGACTAGGGGGTCAGCCCCAGCATTTT	CASRLGGQPQHF
TRBV4-3	NA	NA	TRBJ2-4	19	TGCGCCAGCAGCCAAAACCTCCCCCCAAGAATACTAGCCAAAAACATTCAGTACTTC	CASSQNLPPRILAKNIQYF
TRBV28	TRBD2	few	TRBJ2-7	16	TGTGCCAGCAGTTTAATTGGACTAGCGGTCGACTACGAGCAGTACTTC	CASSLIGLAVDYEQYF
TRBV7-9	TRBD1	few	TRBJ2-2	15	TGTGCCAGCAGCGCCGGGACAGTAAACACCGGGGAGCTGTTTTTT	CASSAGTVNTGELFF
TRBV25-1	NA	few	TRBJ2-5	15	TGTGCCAGCAGTGAATCTATCGGAGCCCCGGAGACCCAGTACTTC	CASSESIGAPETQYF
TRBV7-6	TRBD1	NA	TRBJ2-1	15	TGTGCCAGCAGCCCACAGGGGGATACGTACAATGAGCAGTTCTTC	CASSPQGDTYNEQFF
TRBV18	NA	few	TRBJ2-1	12	TGTGCCAGCTCACCCCCCGCCGCTGAGCAGTTCTTC	CASSPPAAEQFF
TRBV5-6	NA	few	TRBJ1-2	16	TGTGCCAGCAGCTTGTACGGGACGGGCGTTAACTATGGCTACACCTTC	CASSLYGTGVNYGYTF
TRBV7-8	NA	few	TRBJ2-1	14	TGTGCCAGCAGCGCTAGCAAGGCTTACAATGAGCAGTTCTTC	CASSASKAYNEQFF
TRBV9	TRBD2	NA	TRBJ2-7	14	TGTGCCAGCAGCGTAGCGGGGGACTACGGTGAGCAGTACTTC	CASSVAGDYGEQYF
TRBV18	TRBD1	few	TRBJ1-5	14	TGTGCCAGCTCACCTGGGACAGTAGATCAGCCCCAGCATTTT	CASSPGTVDQPQHF
TRBV28	NA	few	TRBJ2-3	17	TGTGCCAGCAGTTTTAGTTTCTCTAGTCCAAGCACAGATACGCAGTATTTT	CASSFSFSSPSTDTQYF
TRBV15	TRBD2	NA	TRBJ2-3	15	TGTGCCACCAGCAGCTTTGGACTAGCCCCTTTGACGCAGTATTTT	CATSSFGLAPLTQYF
TRBV6-6	TRBD2	few	TRBJ2-7	14	TGTGCCAGCAGTCCGGGACTAGCGCTGTACGAGCAGTACTTC	CASSPGLALYEQYF
TRBV11-2	TRBD1	few	TRBJ2-5	14	TGTGCCAGCAGTCTGACAGGGCCCCAAGAGACCCAGTACTTC	CASSLTGPQETQYF
TRBV18	NA	NA	TRBJ2-7	14	TGTGCCAGCTCACCATTCGACGTCCAGGGCGAGCAGTACTTC	CASSPFDVQGEQYF
TRBV7-2	NA	NA	TRBJ2-2	13	TGTGCCAGCAGCTCACAGGGTACCGGGGAGCTGTTTTTT	CASSSQGTGELFF